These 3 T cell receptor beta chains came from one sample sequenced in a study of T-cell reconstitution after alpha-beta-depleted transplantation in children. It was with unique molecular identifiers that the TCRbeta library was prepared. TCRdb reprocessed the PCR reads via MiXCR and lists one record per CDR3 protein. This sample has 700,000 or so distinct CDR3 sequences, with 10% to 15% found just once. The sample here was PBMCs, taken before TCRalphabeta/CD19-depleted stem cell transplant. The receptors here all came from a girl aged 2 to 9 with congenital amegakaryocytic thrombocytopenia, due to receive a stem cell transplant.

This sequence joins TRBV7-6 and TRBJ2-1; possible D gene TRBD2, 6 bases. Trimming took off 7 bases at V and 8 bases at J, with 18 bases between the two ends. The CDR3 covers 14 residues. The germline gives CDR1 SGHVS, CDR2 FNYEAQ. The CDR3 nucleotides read TGTGCCAGCAAGTTGGGAGGATCTAGCGATGAGCAGTTCTTC. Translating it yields CASKLGGSSDEQFF. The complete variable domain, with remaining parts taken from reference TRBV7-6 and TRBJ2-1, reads GAGVSQSPRYKVTKRGQDVALRCDPISGHVSLYWYRQALGQGPEFLTYFNYEAQQDKSGLPNDRFSAERPEGSISTLTIQRTEQRDSAMYRCASKLGGSSDEQFFGPGTRLTVL.

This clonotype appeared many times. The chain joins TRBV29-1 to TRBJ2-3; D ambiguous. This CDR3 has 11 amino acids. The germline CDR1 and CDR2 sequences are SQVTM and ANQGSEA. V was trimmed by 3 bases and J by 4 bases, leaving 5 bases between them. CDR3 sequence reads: CSVDTSDTQYF. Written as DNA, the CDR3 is TGCAGCGTTGATACGTCAGATACGCAGTATTTT.

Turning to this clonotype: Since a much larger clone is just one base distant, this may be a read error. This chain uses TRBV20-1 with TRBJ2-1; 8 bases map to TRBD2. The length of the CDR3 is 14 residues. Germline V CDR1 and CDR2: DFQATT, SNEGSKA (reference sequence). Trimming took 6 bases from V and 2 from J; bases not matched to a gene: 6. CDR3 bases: TGCAGTGCCGGCATAGCGGGAACCTACAATGAGCAGTTCTTC. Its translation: CSAGIAGTYNEQFF.